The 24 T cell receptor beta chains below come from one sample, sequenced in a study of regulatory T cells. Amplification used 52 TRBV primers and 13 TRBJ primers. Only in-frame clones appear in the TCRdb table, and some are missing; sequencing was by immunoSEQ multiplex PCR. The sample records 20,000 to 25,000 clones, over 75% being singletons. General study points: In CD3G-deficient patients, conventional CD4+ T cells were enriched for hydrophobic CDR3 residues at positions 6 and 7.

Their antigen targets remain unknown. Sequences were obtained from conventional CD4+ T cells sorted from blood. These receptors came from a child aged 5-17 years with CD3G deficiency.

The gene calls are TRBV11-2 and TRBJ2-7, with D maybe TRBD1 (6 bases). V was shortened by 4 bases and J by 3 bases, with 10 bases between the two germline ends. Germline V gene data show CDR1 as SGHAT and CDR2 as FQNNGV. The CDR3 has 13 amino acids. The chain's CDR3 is CASSYRDNYEQYF. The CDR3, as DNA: TGTGCCAGCAGCTATAGGGACAACTACGAGCAGTACTTC.

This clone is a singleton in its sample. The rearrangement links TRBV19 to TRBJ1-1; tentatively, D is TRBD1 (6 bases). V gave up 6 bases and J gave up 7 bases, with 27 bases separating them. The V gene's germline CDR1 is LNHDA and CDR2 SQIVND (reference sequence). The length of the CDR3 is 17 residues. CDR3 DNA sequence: TGTGCCAGTAGCAAATCTGCCCTAGCACAGTCCAGGGGTGAAGCTTTCTTT. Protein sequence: CASSKSALAQSRGEAFF.

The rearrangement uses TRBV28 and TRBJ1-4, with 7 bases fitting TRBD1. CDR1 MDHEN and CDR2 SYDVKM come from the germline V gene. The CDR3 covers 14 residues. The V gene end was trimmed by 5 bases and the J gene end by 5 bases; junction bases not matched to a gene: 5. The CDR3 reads CASSSRGGNEKLFF. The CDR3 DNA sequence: TGTGCCAGCAGTAGCAGGGGGGGCAATGAAAAACTGTTTTTT. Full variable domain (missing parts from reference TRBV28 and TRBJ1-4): DVKVTQSSRYLVKRTGEKVFLECVQDMDHENMFWYRQDPGLGLRLIYFSYDVKMKEKGDIPEGYSVSREKKERFSLILESASTNQTSMYLCASSSRGGNEKLFFGSGTQLSVL.

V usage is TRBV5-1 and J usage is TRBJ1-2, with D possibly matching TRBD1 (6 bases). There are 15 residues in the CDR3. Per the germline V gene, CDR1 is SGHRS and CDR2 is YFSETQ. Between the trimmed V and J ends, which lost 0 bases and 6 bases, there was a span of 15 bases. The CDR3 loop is CASSLDGRGTHGYTF. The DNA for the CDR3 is TGCGCCAGCAGCTTGGATGGCAGGGGAACCCATGGCTACACCTTC.

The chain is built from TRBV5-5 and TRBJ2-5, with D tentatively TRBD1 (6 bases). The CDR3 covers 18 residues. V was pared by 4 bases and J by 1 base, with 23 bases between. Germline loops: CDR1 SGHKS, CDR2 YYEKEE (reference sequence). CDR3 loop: CASSTPGTPFFFQETQYF. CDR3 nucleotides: TGTGCCAGCAGCACCCCCGGGACACCTTTTTTCTTCCAAGAGACCCAGTACTTC.

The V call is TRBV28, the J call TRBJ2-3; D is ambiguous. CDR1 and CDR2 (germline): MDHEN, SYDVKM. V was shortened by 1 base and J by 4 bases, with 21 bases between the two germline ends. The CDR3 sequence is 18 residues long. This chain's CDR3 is CASSLSLGRASSADTQYF. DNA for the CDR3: TGTGCCAGCAGTTTATCGCTCGGCCGAGCCTCATCAGCAGATACGCAGTATTTT.

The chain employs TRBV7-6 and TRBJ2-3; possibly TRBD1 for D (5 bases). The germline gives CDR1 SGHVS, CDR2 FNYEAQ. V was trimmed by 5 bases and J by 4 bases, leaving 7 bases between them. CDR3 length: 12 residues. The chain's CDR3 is CASSPRADTQYF. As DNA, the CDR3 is TGTGCCAGCAGCCCCAGGGCAGATACGCAGTATTTT.

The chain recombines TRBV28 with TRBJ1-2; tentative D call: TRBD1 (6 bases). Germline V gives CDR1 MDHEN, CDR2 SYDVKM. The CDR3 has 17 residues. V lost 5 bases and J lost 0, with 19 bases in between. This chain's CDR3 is CASSLASTGLANYGYTF. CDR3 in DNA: TGTGCCAGCAGTCTCGCATCCACAGGGCTGGCTAACTATGGCTACACCTTC.

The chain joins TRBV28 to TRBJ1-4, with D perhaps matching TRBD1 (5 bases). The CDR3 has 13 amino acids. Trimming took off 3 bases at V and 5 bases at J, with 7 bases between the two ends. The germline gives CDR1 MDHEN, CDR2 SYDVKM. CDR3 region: CASSFWGNEKLFF. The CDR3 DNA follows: TGTGCCAGCAGTTTCTGGGGGAATGAAAAACTGTTTTTT.

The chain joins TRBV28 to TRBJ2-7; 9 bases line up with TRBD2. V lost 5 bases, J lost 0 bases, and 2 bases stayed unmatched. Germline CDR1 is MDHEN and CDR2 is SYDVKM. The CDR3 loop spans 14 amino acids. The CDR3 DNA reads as TGTGCCAGCAGTCGAGCGGGAGGCTCCTACGAGCAGTACTTC. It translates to CASSRAGGSYEQYF.

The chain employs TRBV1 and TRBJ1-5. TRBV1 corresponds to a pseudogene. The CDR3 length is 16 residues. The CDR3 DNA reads TGCACCAGCAGCCAAGATAAAGGTCGGCTCAATCAGCCCCAGCATTTT. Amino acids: CTSSQDKGRLNQPQHF.

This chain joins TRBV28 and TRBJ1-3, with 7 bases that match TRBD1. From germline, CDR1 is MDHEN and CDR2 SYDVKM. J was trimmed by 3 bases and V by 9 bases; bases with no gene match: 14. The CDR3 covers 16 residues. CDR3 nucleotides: TGTGCCAGTCGCAAGGCCACAGGGGAGGGTGGAAACACCATATATTTT. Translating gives CASRKATGEGGNTIYF.

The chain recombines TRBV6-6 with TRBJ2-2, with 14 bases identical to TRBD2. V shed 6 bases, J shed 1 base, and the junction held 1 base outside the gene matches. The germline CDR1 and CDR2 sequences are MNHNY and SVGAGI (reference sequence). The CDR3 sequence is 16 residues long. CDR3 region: CASRTSGRGNTGELFF. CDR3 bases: TGTGCCAGCAGGACTAGCGGGAGGGGGAACACCGGGGAGCTGTTTTTT.

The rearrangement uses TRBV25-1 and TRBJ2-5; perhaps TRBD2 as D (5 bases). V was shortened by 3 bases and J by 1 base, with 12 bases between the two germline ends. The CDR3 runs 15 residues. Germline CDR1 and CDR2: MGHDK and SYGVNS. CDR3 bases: TGTGCCAGCAGTGATCCCCGAGAGGGCCAAGAGACCCAGTACTTC. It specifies CASSDPREGQETQYF.

The CDR3 DNA reads as TGTGCCAGCAGTCCTAGCGGCATAAGATACGAGCAGTACTTC. Its protein is CASSPSGIRYEQYF. The chain employs TRBV28 and TRBJ2-7, with TRBD2 matching over 7 bases. V gave up 5 bases and J gave up 4 bases; unmatched junction bases: 8. There are 14 residues in the CDR3. Germline V gives CDR1 MDHEN, CDR2 SYDVKM.

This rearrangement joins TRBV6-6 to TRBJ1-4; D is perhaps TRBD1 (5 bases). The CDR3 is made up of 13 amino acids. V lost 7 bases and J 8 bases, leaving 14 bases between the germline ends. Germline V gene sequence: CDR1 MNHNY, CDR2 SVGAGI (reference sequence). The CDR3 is CASKLGGGEKLFF. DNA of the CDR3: TGTGCCAGCAAACTTGGGGGAGGGGAAAAACTGTTTTTT.

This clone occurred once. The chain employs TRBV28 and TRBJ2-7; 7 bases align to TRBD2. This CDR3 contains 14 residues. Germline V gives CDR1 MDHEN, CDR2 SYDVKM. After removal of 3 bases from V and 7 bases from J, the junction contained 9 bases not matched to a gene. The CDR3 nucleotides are TGTGCCAGCAGTTTGGGGCGGGAGTCTAAAGAGCAGTACTTC. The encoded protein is CASSLGRESKEQYF.

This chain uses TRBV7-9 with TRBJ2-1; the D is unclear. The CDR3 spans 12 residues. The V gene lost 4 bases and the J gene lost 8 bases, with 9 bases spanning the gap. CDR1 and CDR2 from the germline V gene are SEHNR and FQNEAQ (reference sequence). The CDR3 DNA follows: TGTGCCAGCAGCTCCGTATTCGATGAGCAGTTCTTC. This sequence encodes CASSSVFDEQFF.

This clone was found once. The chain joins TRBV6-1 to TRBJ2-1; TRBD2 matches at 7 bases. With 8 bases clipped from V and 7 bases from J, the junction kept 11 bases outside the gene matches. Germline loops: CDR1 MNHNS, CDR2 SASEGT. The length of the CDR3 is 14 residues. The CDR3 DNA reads TGTGCCAGCGATCCGGGCGGGAGATCAAATGAGCAGTTCTTC. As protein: CASDPGGRSNEQFF.

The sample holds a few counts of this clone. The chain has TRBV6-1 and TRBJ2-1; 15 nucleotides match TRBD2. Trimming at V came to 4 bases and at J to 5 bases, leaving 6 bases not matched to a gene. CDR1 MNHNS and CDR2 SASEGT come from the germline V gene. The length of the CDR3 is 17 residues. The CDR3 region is CASSGAGTSGRHNEQFF. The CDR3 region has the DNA TGTGCCAGCAGTGGCGCCGGGACTAGCGGGAGGCACAATGAGCAGTTCTTC.

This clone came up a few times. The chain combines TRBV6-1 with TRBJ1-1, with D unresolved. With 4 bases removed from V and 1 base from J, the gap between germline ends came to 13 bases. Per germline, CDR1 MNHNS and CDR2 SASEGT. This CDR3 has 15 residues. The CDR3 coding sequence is TGTGCCAGCAGTGCGTTCCGAGGAGCGAACACTGAAGCTTTCTTT. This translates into CASSAFRGANTEAFF.

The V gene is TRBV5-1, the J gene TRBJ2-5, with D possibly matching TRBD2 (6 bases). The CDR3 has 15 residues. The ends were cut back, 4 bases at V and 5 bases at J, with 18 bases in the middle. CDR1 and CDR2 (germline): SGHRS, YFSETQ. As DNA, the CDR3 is TGCGCCAGCAGCCCGGGACTTTCCAGAGCCGAGACCCAGTACTTC. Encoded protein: CASSPGLSRAETQYF.

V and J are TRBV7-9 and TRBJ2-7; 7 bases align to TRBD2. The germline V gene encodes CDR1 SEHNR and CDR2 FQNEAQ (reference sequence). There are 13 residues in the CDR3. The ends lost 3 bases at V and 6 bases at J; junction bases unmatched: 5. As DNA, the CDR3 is TGTGCCAGCAGCTTTGGCGGGAGCGGCGAGCAGTACTTC. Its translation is CASSFGGSGEQYF.

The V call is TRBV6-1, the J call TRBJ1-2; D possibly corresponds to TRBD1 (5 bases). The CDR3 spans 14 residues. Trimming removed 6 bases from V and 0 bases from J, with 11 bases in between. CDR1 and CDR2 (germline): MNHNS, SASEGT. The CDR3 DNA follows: TGTGCCAGCAGCTTACAGGCCTCTAACTATGGCTACACCTTC. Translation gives CASSLQASNYGYTF.